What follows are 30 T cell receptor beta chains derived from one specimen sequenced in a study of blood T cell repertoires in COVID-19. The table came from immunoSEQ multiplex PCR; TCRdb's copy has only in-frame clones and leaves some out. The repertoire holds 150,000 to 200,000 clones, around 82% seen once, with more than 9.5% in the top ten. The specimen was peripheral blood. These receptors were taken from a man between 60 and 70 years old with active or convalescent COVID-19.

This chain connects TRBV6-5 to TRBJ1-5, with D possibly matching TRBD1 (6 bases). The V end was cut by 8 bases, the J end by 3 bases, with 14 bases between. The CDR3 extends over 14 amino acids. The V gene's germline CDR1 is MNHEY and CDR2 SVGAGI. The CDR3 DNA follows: TGTGCCAGCGGACGAACAGGGCTCAATCAGCCCCAGCATTTT. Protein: CASGRTGLNQPQHF.

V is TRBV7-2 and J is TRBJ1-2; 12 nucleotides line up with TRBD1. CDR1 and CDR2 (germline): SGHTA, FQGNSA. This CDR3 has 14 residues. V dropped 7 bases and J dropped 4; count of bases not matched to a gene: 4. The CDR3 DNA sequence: TGTGCCAGCACCCCGGGACAGGGGGCCTATGGCTACACCTTC. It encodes CASTPGQGAYGYTF. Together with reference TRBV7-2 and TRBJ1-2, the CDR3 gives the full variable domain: GAGVSQSPSNKVTEKGKDVELRCDPISGHTALYWYRQSLGQGLEFLIYFQGNSAPDKSGLPSDRFSAERTGGSVSTLTIQRTQQEDSAVYLCASTPGQGAYGYTFGSGTRLTVV.

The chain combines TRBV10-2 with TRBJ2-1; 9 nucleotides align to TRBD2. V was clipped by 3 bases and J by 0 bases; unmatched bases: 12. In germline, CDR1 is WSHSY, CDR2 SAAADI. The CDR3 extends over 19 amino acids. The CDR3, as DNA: TGCGCCAGCAGTGAAGGCCTAGCGGGGACATCCTACTCCTACAATGAGCAGTTCTTC. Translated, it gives CASSEGLAGTSYSYNEQFF.

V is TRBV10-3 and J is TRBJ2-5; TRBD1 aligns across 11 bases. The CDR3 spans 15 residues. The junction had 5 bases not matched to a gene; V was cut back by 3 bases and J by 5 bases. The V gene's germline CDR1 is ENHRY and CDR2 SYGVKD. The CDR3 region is CAISEGTGGGETQYF. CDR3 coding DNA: TGTGCCATCAGTGAAGGGACAGGGGGTGGGGAGACCCAGTACTTC.

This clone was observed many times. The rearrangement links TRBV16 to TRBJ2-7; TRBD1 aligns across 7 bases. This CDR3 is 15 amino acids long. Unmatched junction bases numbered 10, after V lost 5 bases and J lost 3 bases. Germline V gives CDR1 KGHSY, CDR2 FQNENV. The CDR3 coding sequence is TGTGCCAGCAGCTCAAGGGTGGGGACAGACTACGAGCAGTACTTC. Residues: CASSSRVGTDYEQYF.

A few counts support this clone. The DNA for the CDR3 is TGTGCCAGCAGCTTAAGGGACAGGGACTTTAATTCACCCCTCCACTTT. Amino acid sequence: CASSLRDRDFNSPLHF. The genes are TRBV7-8 and TRBJ1-6; 9 bases align to TRBD1. Per germline, CDR1 SGHVS and CDR2 FQNEAQ. Trimming removed 2 bases from V and 6 bases from J; junction bases left unmatched: 5. The CDR3 loop spans 16 amino acids.

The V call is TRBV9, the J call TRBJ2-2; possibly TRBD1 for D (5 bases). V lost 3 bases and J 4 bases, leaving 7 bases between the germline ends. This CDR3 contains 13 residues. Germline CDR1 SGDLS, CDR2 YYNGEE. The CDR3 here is CASSEGRTGELFF. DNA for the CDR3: TGTGCCAGCAGCGAGGGGCGCACCGGGGAGCTGTTTTTT.

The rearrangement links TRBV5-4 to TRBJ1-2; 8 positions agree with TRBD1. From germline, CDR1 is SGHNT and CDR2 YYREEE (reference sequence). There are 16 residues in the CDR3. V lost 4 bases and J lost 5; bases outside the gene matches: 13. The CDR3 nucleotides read TGTGCCAGCAGCGAGCAGACAGGGGCTCACCCTTATGGCTACACCTTC. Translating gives CASSEQTGAHPYGYTF.

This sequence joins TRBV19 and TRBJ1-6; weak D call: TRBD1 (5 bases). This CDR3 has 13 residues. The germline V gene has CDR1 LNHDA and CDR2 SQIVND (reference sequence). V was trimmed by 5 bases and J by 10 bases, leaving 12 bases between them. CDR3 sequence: CASSLRGESPLHF. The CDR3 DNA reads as TGTGCCAGTAGTCTGCGGGGGGAGTCACCCCTCCACTTT.

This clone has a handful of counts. CDR3 nucleotide sequence: TGTGCCAGTAGTATGGGGGACATACAAGAGACCCAGTACTTC. This sequence encodes CASSMGDIQETQYF. This chain links TRBV19 with TRBJ2-5, with a possible D match to TRBD1 (6 bases). The V gene's germline CDR1 is LNHDA and CDR2 SQIVND (reference sequence). CDR3 length: 14 amino acids. V was trimmed by 3 bases and J by 2 bases, leaving 10 bases between them.

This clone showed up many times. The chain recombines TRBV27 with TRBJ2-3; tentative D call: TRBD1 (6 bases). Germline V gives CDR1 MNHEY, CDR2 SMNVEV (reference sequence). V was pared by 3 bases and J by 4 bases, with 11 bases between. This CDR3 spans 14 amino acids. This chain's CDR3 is CASSFTGLSDTQYF. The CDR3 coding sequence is TGTGCCAGCAGTTTCACAGGGTTGTCAGATACGCAGTATTTT.

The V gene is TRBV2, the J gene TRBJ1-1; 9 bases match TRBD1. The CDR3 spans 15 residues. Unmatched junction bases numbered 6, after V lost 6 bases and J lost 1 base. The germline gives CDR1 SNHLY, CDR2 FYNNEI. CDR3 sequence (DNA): TGTGCCAGCAGGCGACTACAGGGGGCGAACACTGAAGCTTTCTTT. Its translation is CASRRLQGANTEAFF.

This CDR3 is CASSVGQDTTNEKLFF. As DNA, the CDR3 is TGTGCCAGCAGCGTAGGGCAGGATACAACTAATGAAAAACTGTTTTTT. The rearrangement uses TRBV9 and TRBJ1-4, with D unclear. V dropped 0 bases and J dropped 0 bases, with 9 bases sitting between them. CDR3 length: 16 residues. The germline V gene has CDR1 SGDLS and CDR2 YYNGEE.

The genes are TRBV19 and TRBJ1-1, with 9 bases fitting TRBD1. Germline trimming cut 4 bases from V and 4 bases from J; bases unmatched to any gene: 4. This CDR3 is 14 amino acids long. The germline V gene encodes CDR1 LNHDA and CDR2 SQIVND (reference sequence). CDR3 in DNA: TGTGCCAGTAGTAGGGGACAGGGCCTCACTGAAGCTTTCTTT. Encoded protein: CASSRGQGLTEAFF.

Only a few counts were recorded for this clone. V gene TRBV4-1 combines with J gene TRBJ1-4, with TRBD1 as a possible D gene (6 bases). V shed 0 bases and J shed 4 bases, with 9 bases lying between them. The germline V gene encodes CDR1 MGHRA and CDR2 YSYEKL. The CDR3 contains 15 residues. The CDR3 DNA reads TGCGCCAGCAGCCAAGAACAGGGTTTTAATGAAAAACTGTTTTTT. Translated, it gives CASSQEQGFNEKLFF.

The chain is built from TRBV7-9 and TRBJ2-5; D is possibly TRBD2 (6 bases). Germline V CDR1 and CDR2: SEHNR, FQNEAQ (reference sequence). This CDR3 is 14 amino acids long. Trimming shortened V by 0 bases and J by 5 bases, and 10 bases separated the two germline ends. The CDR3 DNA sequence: TGTGCCAGCAGCTTAGCTTTTGGGGGGGAGACCCAGTACTTC. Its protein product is CASSLAFGGETQYF.

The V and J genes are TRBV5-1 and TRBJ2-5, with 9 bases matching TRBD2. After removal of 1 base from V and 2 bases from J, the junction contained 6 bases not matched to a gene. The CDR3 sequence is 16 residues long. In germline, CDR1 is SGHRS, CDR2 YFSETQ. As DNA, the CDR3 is TGCGCCAGCAGCTTGAAGTCTAGCGGGAAACAAGAGACCCAGTACTTC. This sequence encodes CASSLKSSGKQETQYF. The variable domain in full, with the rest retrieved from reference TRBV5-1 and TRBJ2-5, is KAGVTQTPRYLIKTRGQQVTLSCSPISGHRSVSWYQQTPGQGLQFLFEYFSETQRNKGNFPGRFSGRQFSNSRSEMNVSTLELGDSALYLCASSLKSSGKQETQYFGPGTRLLVL.

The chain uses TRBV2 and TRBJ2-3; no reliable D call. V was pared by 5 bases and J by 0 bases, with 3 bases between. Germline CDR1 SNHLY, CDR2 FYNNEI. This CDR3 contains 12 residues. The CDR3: CASSYSTDTQYF. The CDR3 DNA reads TGTGCCAGCAGTTATAGCACAGATACGCAGTATTTT.

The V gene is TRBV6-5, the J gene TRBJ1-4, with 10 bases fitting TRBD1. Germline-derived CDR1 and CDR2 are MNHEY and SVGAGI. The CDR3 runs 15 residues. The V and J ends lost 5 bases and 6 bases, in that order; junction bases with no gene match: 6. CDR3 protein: CASSPRDRGYEKLFF. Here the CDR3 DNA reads TGTGCCAGCAGTCCCCGGGACAGGGGTTATGAAAAACTGTTTTTT.

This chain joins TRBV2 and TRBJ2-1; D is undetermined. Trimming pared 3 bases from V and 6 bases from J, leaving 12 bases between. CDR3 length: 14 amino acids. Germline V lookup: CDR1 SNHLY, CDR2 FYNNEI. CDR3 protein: CASSEAFSLNEQFF. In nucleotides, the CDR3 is TGTGCCAGCAGTGAGGCTTTCTCCCTCAATGAGCAGTTCTTC.

The CDR3 nucleotides read TGTGCCAGCAGCTTCGCCGGGGTCTCCTACGAGCAGTACTTC. Its translation is CASSFAGVSYEQYF. The V gene is TRBV5-5, the J gene TRBJ2-7; D possibly corresponds to TRBD2 (5 bases). Germline-derived CDR1 and CDR2 are SGHKS and YYEKEE (reference sequence). Trimming took off 2 bases at V and 0 bases at J, with 9 bases between the two ends. The length of the CDR3 is 14 residues.

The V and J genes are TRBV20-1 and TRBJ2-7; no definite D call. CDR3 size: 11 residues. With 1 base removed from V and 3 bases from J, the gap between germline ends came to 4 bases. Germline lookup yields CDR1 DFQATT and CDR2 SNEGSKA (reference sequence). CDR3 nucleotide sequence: TGCAGTGCTAGAGTCGGCTACGAGCAGTACTTC. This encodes CSARVGYEQYF.

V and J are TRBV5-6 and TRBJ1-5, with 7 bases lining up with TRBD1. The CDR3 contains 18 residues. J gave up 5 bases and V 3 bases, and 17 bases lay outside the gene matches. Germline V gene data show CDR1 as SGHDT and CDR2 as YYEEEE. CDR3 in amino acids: CASSSTQLRQGWDQPQHF. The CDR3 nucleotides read TGTGCCAGCAGCTCGACCCAACTGAGACAGGGCTGGGATCAGCCCCAGCATTTT.

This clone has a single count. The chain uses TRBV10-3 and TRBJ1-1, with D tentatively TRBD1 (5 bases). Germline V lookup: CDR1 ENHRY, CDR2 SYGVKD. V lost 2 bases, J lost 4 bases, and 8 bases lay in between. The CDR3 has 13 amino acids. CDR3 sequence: CAISEAGRTEAFF. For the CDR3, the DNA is TGTGCCATCAGTGAGGCGGGGCGCACTGAAGCTTTCTTT.

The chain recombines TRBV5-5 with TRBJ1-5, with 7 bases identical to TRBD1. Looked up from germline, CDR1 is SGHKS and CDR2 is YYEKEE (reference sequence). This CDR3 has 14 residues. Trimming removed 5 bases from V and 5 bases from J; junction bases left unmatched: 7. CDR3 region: CASSDGTADQPQHF. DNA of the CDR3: TGTGCCAGCAGTGACGGGACAGCAGATCAGCCCCAGCATTTT.

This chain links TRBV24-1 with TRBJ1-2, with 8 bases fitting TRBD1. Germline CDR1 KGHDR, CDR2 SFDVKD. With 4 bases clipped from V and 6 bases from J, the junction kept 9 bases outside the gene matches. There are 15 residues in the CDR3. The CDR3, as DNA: TGTGCCACCAGTGACCCTGGACAGGGAATGGATGGCTACACCTTC. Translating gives CATSDPGQGMDGYTF.

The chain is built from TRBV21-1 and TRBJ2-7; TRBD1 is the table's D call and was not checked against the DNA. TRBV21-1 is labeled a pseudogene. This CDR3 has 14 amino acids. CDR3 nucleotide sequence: TGTGCCAGCGGGTTCCACAGGGGGTACTACGAGCAGTACTTC. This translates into CASGFHRGYYEQYF.

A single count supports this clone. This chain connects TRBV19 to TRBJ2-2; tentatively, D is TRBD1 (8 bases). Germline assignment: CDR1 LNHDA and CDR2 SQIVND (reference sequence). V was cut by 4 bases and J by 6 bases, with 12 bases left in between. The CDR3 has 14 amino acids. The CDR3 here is CASSNRGGAGELFF. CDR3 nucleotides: TGTGCCAGTAGTAACAGGGGGGGTGCCGGGGAGCTGTTTTTT.

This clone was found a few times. The CDR3 region is CASKVGEGTEAFF. The CDR3 DNA follows: TGTGCCAGCAAGGTGGGGGAGGGCACTGAAGCTTTCTTT. V is TRBV25-1 and J is TRBJ1-1, with a tentative D call TRBD1 (5 bases). This CDR3 is built from 13 residues. Per the germline V gene, CDR1 is MGHDK and CDR2 is SYGVNS. V was shortened by 7 bases and J by 4 bases, with 13 bases between the two germline ends. Combining the CDR3 with reference TRBV25-1 and TRBJ1-1 gives the whole variable domain EADIYQTPRYLVIGTGKKITLECSQTMGHDKMYWYQQDPGMELHLIHYSYGVNSTEKGDLSSESTVSRIRTEHFPLTLESARPSHTSQYLCASKVGEGTEAFFGQGTRLTVV.

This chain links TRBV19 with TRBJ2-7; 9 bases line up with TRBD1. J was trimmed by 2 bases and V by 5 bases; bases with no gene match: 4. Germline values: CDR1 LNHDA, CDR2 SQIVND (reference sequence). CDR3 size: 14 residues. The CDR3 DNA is TGTGCCAGTAGTCCCCGGACAGGGGCCTACGAGCAGTACTTC. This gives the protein CASSPRTGAYEQYF.